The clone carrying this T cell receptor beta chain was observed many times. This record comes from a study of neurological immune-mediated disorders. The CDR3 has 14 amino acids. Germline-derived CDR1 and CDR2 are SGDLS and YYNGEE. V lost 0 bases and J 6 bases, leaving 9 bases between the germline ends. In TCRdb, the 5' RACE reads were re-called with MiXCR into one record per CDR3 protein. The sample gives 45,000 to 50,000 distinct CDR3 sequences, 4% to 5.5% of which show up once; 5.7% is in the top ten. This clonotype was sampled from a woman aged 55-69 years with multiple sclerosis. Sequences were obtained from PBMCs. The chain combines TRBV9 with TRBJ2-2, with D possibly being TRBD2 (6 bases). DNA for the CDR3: TGTGCCAGCAGCGTAGGGGGGGACCCCGGGGAGCTGTTTTTT. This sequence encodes CASSVGGDPGELFF.